The clone carrying this TCR beta chain has just a few counts. What it binds is unknown. The V and J ends lost 0 bases and 5 bases respectively, with 11 bases between them. CDR3 length equals 15 residues. From germline, CDR1 is SGHAT and CDR2 FQNNGV. These data belong to a study of type 1 regulatory T cells. Study at large: T-allo10 is a Tr1-enriched, alloantigen-specific CD4 T cell product made in vitro.

Findings and limits, study-wide: Type 1 regulatory T cells had a more restricted TCR repertoire than non-type 1 regulatory T cells.

One entry per CDR3 protein, called by TCRdb with MiXCR from the reads. The sample lists 65,000 to 80,000 distinct CDR3 sequences, about a fifth occurring once. The sample consisted of cultured type 1 regulatory T (Tr1) cells, either the whole culture or a sorted fraction (not recorded which). This receptor was taken from a human donor in good health. This chain connects TRBV11-2 to TRBJ1-3; D possibly corresponds to TRBD1 (6 bases). The CDR3, as DNA: TGTGCCAGCAGCTTAGATCAGACAGGCAGAAACACCATATATTTT. It specifies CASSLDQTGRNTIYF.